These 13 T cell receptor beta chains came from one sample sequenced in a study of response to subunit inactivated influenza vaccine. TCRdb reanalysed the RT-PCR reads using MiXCR and keeps one entry per CDR3 protein. The data hold approximately 530,000 distinct CDR3 sequences, with about an eighth observed a single time. The specimen was PBMCs from blood, collected 45 days after vaccination. These receptor sequences come from a man between 45 and 60 years old who received an inactivated influenza vaccine.

Of note for this clonotype: One end of the junction fails to match germline, which may point to a read error. This chain connects TRBV7-9 to TRBJ1-4, with D hard to call. The CDR3 loop spans 14 amino acids. Germline CDR1 and CDR2: SEHNR and FQNEAQ (reference sequence). CDR3 DNA sequence: TGTGCCGGCAGCTCCCGGACCGGGAATGAAAAACTGTTTTTT. Protein: CAGSSRTGNEKLFF.

This clonotype appeared a few times. The chain links TRBV12-3 or TRBV12-4 to TRBJ2-7; 8 bases map to TRBD2. The V and J ends lost 7 bases and 3 bases, in that order; junction bases with no gene match: 8. The CDR3 totals 14 residues. CDR3 loop: CASTMGLVVYEQYF. In nucleotides, the CDR3 is TGTGCCAGCACCATGGGACTAGTGGTCTACGAGCAGTACTTC.

This chain joins TRBV12-3 or TRBV12-4 and TRBJ1-5, with a possible D match to TRBD1 (6 bases). V was trimmed by 4 bases and J by 4 bases, leaving 14 bases between them. This CDR3 region has 15 residues. The CDR3 DNA reads as TGTGCCAGCAGTTCCTCGGGACACGGGAATCAGCCCCAGCATTTT. This translates into CASSSSGHGNQPQHF.

This rearrangement joins TRBV15 to TRBJ2-1, with TRBD2 identical over 11 bases. CDR3 length: 18 residues. Germline-derived CDR1 and CDR2 are LNHNV and YYDKDF (reference sequence). V lost 5 bases, J lost 9 bases, and 18 bases stayed unmatched. The CDR3 here is CATSVTLGTASGRSEQFF. The CDR3 DNA follows: TGTGCCACCAGCGTCACATTAGGTACGGCTAGCGGGAGGAGTGAGCAGTTCTTC.

As DNA, the CDR3 is TGCAGTGCTAGAGATCATAGGGGGTCGAACTACGAGCAGTACTTC. This codes for CSARDHRGSNYEQYF. V usage is TRBV20-1 and J usage is TRBJ2-7; D may be TRBD1 (6 bases). Germline V gene sequence: CDR1 DFQATT, CDR2 SNEGSKA (reference sequence). The V end lost 0 bases, the J end lost 3 bases, and 15 bases lay between the germline ends. The CDR3 sequence is 15 residues long.

This clonotype was observed a handful of times. This chain connects TRBV5-1 to TRBJ2-7, with D possibly TRBD1 on 6 matching bases. Per germline, CDR1 SGHRS and CDR2 YFSETQ. The V and J ends lost 4 bases and 0 bases respectively, with 14 bases between them. The CDR3 consists of 15 residues. CDR3 sequence: CASSLQGQSSYEQYF. The CDR3 DNA sequence: TGCGCCAGCAGCCTCCAAGGACAGAGCTCCTACGAGCAGTACTTC.

This clonotype was seen more than once but under ten times. V and J are TRBV5-1 and TRBJ2-5; tentatively, D is TRBD1 (6 bases). V lost 0 bases to trimming and J lost 4 bases, with 10 bases between them. Per the germline V gene, CDR1 is SGHRS and CDR2 is YFSETQ. This CDR3 spans 14 amino acids. CDR3 region: CASSLAGTLETQYF. The CDR3 nucleotides are TGCGCCAGCAGCTTGGCCGGGACATTAGAGACCCAGTACTTC.

This clonotype appeared a few times. This chain connects TRBV6-2 or TRBV6-3 to TRBJ2-7; 13 positions agree with TRBD2. The CDR3 consists of 15 residues. Germline CDR1 is MNHEY and CDR2 is SVGEGT. V lost 6 bases, J lost 5 bases, and 7 bases stayed unmatched. CDR3 residues: CASSLGLAGAHEQYF. DNA of the CDR3: TGTGCCAGCAGCCTTGGACTAGCGGGAGCCCACGAGCAGTACTTC.

This clonotype was observed a handful of times. This sequence joins TRBV14 and TRBJ2-4; unclear D gene. Germline V gene data show CDR1 as SGHDN and CDR2 as FVKESK. The CDR3 is made up of 12 amino acids. V lost 3 bases and J lost 3, with 3 bases in between. The CDR3 protein is CASSQNKNIQYF. The CDR3 DNA reads TGTGCCAGCAGCCAGAACAAAAACATTCAGTACTTC.

This clonotype was detected a few times. The chain links TRBV12-3 or TRBV12-4 to TRBJ2-5; D tentatively reads TRBD1 or TRBD2 (8 bases each). This CDR3 region has 15 residues. Trimming removed 6 bases at V and 5 bases at J, with 19 bases between. The CDR3 coding sequence is TGTGCCAGCAGAAACGACAGGGGCGGGGGGGAGACCCAGTACTTC. Protein product: CASRNDRGGGETQYF.

This sequence joins TRBV28 and TRBJ2-1; D might be TRBD2 (6 bases). The CDR3 contains 17 residues. Trimming removed 2 bases from V and 0 bases from J, with 14 bases in between. Germline V gene sequence: CDR1 MDHEN, CDR2 SYDVKM. The CDR3, as DNA: TGTGCCAGCAGTTTAGGGGCGGGAAGGAGCTCCTACAATGAGCAGTTCTTC. This codes for CASSLGAGRSSYNEQFF.

Only a few counts were recorded for this clonotype. V and J are TRBV15 and TRBJ2-2; tentatively, D is TRBD1 (5 bases). V shed 1 base and J shed 0 bases, with 6 bases lying between them. The CDR3 is 15 amino acids. Germline lookup yields CDR1 LNHNV and CDR2 YYDKDF (reference sequence). CDR3 sequence: CATSRARANTGELFF. CDR3 in DNA: TGTGCCACCAGCAGAGCCAGGGCGAACACCGGGGAGCTGTTTTTT.

This clonotype was picked up a small number of times. The chain uses TRBV20-1 and TRBJ2-6, with D tentatively TRBD1 (6 bases). Trimming shortened V by 1 base and J by 0 bases, and 16 bases separated the two germline ends. This CDR3 has 18 residues. In germline, CDR1 is DFQATT, CDR2 SNEGSKA (reference sequence). CDR3 DNA: TGCAGTGCTAGAGTGCCGGGACACCATACCTCTGGGGCCAACGTCCTGACTTTC. Its protein product is CSARVPGHHTSGANVLTF.